This TCR beta chain was obtained from a study of blood T cell repertoires in COVID-19. Study overall: Material from acute and convalescent COVID-19 was sourced from the United States, Italy and Spain. T cells, B-cell-depleted T cells, or PBMCs provided the cDNA or gDNA that served as material.

Source study methods: Amplification of reference gene primers provided the estimated nucleated cell counts. This table comes from immunoSEQ multiplex PCR, and its TCRdb copy is limited to in-frame clones, with some not included. The V and J calls and clone size come from that table; D and trimming were worked out from the DNA. The sample yields around 270,000 clones, roughly four fifths seen once. Looked up from germline, CDR1 is LGHDT and CDR2 is YNNKEL (reference sequence). V was shortened by 0 bases and J by 4 bases, with 3 bases between the two germline ends. This CDR3 comprises 12 residues. The receptor's source is a person aged 65 to 85 with COVID-19, enrolled during active disease. Sequencing was carried out using peripheral blood. This rearrangement joins TRBV3-1 (or the pseudogene TRBV3-2) to TRBJ1-2; D not resolved. CDR3 coding DNA: TGTGCCAGCAGCCAAGACATCTATGGCTACACCTTC. Encoded protein: CASSQDIYGYTF.